The T cell receptor (beta chain) under discussion was sequenced for a study of Graves' ophthalmopathy and Graves' hyperthyroidism. Study summary: Investigators collected peripheral blood at initial diagnosis, before any treatment was given.

This clonotype appeared many times. Cases classed as stable hyperthyroidism had no ophthalmopathy within 18 months of follow-up. Ineligible for inclusion were patients with other autoimmune diseases, uncontrolled infections, pregnancy or lactation. The PBMC fraction was derived from around 9.5 ml of fresh peripheral blood. From RNA, the CDR3 regions of TCR beta chains were amplified and sequenced. First-round RT-PCR employed HTBI primers, with a second-round multiplex PCR after it. Each CDR3 protein gets one entry after TCRdb re-called the multiplex PCR reads with MiXCR. Among 500,000 to 700,000 distinct CDR3 sequences listed, 20% to 25% were seen once. In germline, CDR1 is MNHEY, CDR2 SVGAGI. This CDR3 comprises 11 residues. V lost 2 bases, J lost 5 bases, and 3 bases lay in between.

The chain combines TRBV6-5 with TRBJ2-5; D not certain. Sequencing was performed on peripheral blood. The receptor's source is a young woman with stable Graves' hyperthyroidism. Some clones in this sample may be carry-over from other donors' samples. The CDR3 sequence is CASSYRETQYF. The CDR3 DNA sequence: TGTGCCAGCAGTTACAGGGAGACCCAGTACTTC.